This TCR beta chain was observed in a study of PD-1 blockade in classical Hodgkin lymphoma (dated by TCRdb to the early 2020s). As for the study more broadly: Nivolumab dosing was 3 mg/kg intravenously every 2 weeks, continuing until either disease progression or unacceptable toxicity. To define a peripheral blood immune signature of response to PD-1 blockade in classical Hodgkin lymphoma, the study combined TCR beta sequencing with CyTOF.

What the work shows at the level of the full study, not this receptor alone: Diversity was lower in patients who began nivolumab less than 1 year after ASCT, so these patients were left out of later analyses to avoid confounding by immune reconstitution. The study covered only a single clinical trial cohort, and the causes of the repertoire differences, possibly disease activity or prior therapy, were still not defined. Trial patients with a complete response had baseline diversity similar to that of newly diagnosed patients, while partial responders and progressors had significantly lower diversity. CD4+ but not CD8+ TCR diversity rose significantly by C4D1 (p=0.0027 vs p=0.16), most apparent in complete responders (p=0.02). Baseline TCR diversity was reported as lower in newly diagnosed patients than in healthy donors, and lower still in relapsed/refractory patients.

Reading from cysteine to phenylalanine, the CDR3 counts 17 amino acids. The sequence is cut down to CDR3 DNA, 51 bases in frame from base 1. Sequences LGHNA (CDR1) and YSLEER (CDR2) are obtained from the germline V gene. The trim is 0 bases for V and 1 base for J, with a gap of 14 bases between the germline ends. As concerns this clone: Its antigen is unknown. No base quality values were provided; no much bigger clone lies one nucleotide off.

This sample's time point label indicates: cycle 2 day 1 (C2D1) of nivolumab. All trial patients had relapsed after autologous stem cell transplantation, with cohorts A, B and C differing in prior brentuximab vedotin exposure. The trial cohort included 45 to 65 patients with relapsed/refractory classical Hodgkin lymphoma, and each patient had a best overall response of complete response, partial response or progressive disease. Trial patients were treated with single-agent nivolumab in the multi-cohort phase II CheckMate 205 trial. An independent review committee assessed best overall response using the 2007 International Working Group response criteria. Trial PBMCs were collected immediately before nivolumab initiation (C1D1) and during therapy at cycle 2 day 1 and cycle 4 day 1. Peripheral blood was collected in 8 mL Vacutainer Cell Preparation Tubes, from which PBMCs were isolated by centrifugation and then cryopreserved.

The Qiagen DNeasy kit was used to extract genomic DNA from unsorted PBMCs and from the negatively selected CD4+ and CD8+ fractions. TCR beta CDR3 regions were subjected to amplification by immunoSEQ multiplex PCR with primers that anneal to V and J segments. A synthetic immune receptor repertoire was used to minimize amplification bias, and any remaining bias was removed computationally after sequencing. From the authors' description of their analysis: Custom Python scripts were used to quantify repertoire diversity as the Shannon entropy index. Unsorted, CD4+ and CD8+ repertoires were analyzed separately, except for combined analyses in which CD4+ and CD8+ sequences were merged in silico. A clone counted as expanded when the clone's frequency after treatment rose at least 2-fold relative to C1D1, and clones undetected at baseline were given a pseudocount of 0.5. Singleton clones were defined as clones with 0 or 1 copy at C1D1, and non-singleton clones were defined as clones with 2 or more copies. Clones expanded in unsorted samples were assigned a CD4+, CD8+ or unknown annotation through matching of protein sequences in sorted samples from the same patient. Diversity changes from C1D1 to C4D1 were tested in paired samples using Wilcoxon tests. The source is immuneACCESS, and TCRdb retained only in-frame sequences with V and J called. Part of the clones is not carried over; for the studies checked, unresolved V genes explain less than half of this, and the remainder is unexplained. That table gives V, J and clone size, and the DNA gave D and trimming. The sample has around 19,000 clones on record, just over 85% of them singletons. Approximately 14% of the sample lies in the top ten.

The sequencing here drew on peripheral blood mononuclear cells (PBMCs), taken before the second cycle of nivolumab. In this chain, TRBV4-3 is recombined with TRBJ2-3; TRBD1 is possibly the D segment (6 matching bases). This clonotype was sampled from a human donor with classical Hodgkin lymphoma. The encoded CDR3 is CASSQDEGQFGTDTQYF. The nucleotides are TGCGCCAGCAGCCAAGATGAAGGACAGTTCGGCACAGATACGCAGTATTTT.